The rows below give T cell receptor beta chains drawn from one sample of a study of glioma-infiltrating T cells after dendritic cell vaccination. Only in-frame clones appear in the TCRdb table, and some are missing; sequencing was by immunoSEQ multiplex PCR. The table lists just under 85,000 clones, approximately 90% of them singletons. The sample consisted of blood, taken before dendritic cell vaccination. The receptor set was obtained from a human donor with glioblastoma. CDR3s leave out the opening cysteine and the closing phenylalanine or tryptophan.

CDR3 length,J gene,V gene,CDR3 protein
14,TRBJ2-1,TRBV6-1,ASSELASGKYNEQF
13,TRBJ2-7,TRBV5-1,ASSFLGQGTYEQY
13,TRBJ2-1,TRBV11-2,ASSLYAGGPNEQF
12,TRBJ2-1,TRBV19,ASRPRETYNEQF
13,TRBJ1-2,TRBV6-5,ASSRGTSLNYGYT
12,TRBJ1-5,TRBV6-5,ASSSTGGGQPQH
13,TRBJ2-1,TRBV11-3,ASSGRGLAGNEQF
10,TRBJ2-7,TRBV5-6,ASSWADYEQY
11,TRBJ1-1,TRBV7-3,ASSLTRTGGAF
11,TRBJ2-7,TRBV9,ASSARDRGEQY
12,TRBJ2-7,TRBV2,ASRAGGTPYEQY
12,TRBJ2-5,TRBV5-1,ASRSGQVGETQY
11,TRBJ2-3,TRBV11-3,ASSSRGTDTQY
13,TRBJ1-1,TRBV28,ASSLDGGVNTEAF